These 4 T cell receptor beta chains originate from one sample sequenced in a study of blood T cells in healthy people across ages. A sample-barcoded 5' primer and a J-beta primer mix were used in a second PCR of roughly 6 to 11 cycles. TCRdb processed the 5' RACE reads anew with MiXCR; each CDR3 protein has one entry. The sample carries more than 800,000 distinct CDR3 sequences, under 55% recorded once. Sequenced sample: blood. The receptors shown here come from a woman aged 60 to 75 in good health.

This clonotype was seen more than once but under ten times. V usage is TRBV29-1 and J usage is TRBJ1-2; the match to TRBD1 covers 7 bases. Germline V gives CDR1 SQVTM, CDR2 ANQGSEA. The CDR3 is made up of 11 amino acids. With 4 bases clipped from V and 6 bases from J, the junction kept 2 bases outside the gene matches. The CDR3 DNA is TGCAGCGTTGGAGGGACAGATGGCTACACCTTC. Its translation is CSVGGTDGYTF.

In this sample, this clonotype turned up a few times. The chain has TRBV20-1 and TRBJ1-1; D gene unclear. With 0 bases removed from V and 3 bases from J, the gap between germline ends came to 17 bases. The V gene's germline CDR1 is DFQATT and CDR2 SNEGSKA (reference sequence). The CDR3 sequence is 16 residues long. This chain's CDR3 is CSAREIKGRVDTEAFF. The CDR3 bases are TGCAGTGCTAGAGAAATAAAGGGCCGAGTGGACACTGAAGCTTTCTTT.

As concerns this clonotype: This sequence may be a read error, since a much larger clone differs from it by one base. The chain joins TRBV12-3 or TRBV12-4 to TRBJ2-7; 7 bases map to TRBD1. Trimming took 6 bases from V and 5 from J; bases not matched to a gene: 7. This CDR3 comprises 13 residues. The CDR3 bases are TGTGCCAGCAGCGGGACAGCATCCGACGAGCAGTACTTC. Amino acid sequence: CASSGTASDEQYF.

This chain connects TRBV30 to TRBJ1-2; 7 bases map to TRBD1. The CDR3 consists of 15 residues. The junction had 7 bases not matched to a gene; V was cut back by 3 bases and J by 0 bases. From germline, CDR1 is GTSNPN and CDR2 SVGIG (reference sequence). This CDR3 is CAWSRPGQSNYGYTF. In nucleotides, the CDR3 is TGTGCCTGGAGCAGACCGGGACAGTCTAACTATGGCTACACCTTC. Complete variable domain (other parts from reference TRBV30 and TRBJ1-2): SQTIHQWPATLVQPVGSPLSLECTVEGTSNPNLYWYRQAAGRGLQLLFYSVGIGQISSEVPQNLSASRPQDRQFILSSKKLLLSDSGFYLCAWSRPGQSNYGYTFGSGTRLTVV.